What follows is one TCR beta chain and its context. Its antigen is unidentified. This CDR3 region has 15 residues. The germline V and J ends were trimmed by 0 bases and 2 bases, with 11 bases remaining between them. Germline V gene lookup returns CDR1 SGHAT and CDR2 FQNNGV. The record originates from a study of shared clonotypes between healthy human individuals. Study-level background: CD8 memory received one plate per donor, CD8 naive two, CD4 memory three and CD4 naive three.

Study-wide results and limits: Against clonotypes common to all four donors, non-shared ones had lower generation probabilities. Sorted-subset sequencing, rarefaction showed, was incomplete despite large depth.

The assay ran at deep level. The protocol was immunoSEQ multiplex PCR, while the TCRdb copy is restricted to in-frame clones and leaves out a portion. This sample yields about 2.3 million clones, of which 85% to 95% are seen a single time; 0.37% belongs to the top ten. Sequencing was performed on naive CD4+ T cells from PBMCs. Subset meaning: CD45RA+ positively selected. The receptor was derived from a young man in good health. Some clones in this sample may be carry-over from other donors' samples. The chain has TRBV11-2 and TRBJ2-7; no firm D call. The CDR3 nucleotides are TGTGCCAGCAGCTTAGATTCAAACGTAGCCTACGAGCAGTACTTC. Its protein product is CASSLDSNVAYEQYF. Looking up the rest from reference TRBV11-2 and TRBJ2-7 gives the full variable domain: EAGVAQSPRYKIIEKRQSVAFWCNPISGHATLYWYQQILGQGPKLLIQFQNNGVVDDSQLPKDRFSAERLKGVDSTLKIQPAKLEDSAVYLCASSLDSNVAYEQYFGPGTRLTVT.